Below, 10 T cell receptor beta chains from the same sample are listed, as sequenced in a study of CD8+CD57+ T cells in acquired aplastic anemia. CD8+CD57+ cell expansion had been shown by flow cytometry in patients chosen for sequencing. CDR3 and TCR beta VDJ profiling relied on a genomic DNA template. TCRdb re-called the reads with MiXCR, one entry per CDR3 protein. The repertoire holds about 58,000 distinct CDR3 sequences, with around 50% as singletons. The material sequenced was sorted CD4+, CD8+, or CD8+CD57+ T cells (not recorded which) from PBMCs. These receptors were collected from a human donor with aplastic anemia.

This chain uses TRBV7-3 with TRBJ2-7; TRBD2 might be the D (5 bases). The CDR3 is made up of 12 amino acids. The V gene's germline CDR1 is SGHTA and CDR2 FQGTGA. V lost 1 base to trimming and J lost 5 bases, with 6 bases between them. Here the CDR3 DNA reads TGTGCCAGCAGCTTAAACGGGGACGAGCAGTACTTC. It encodes CASSLNGDEQYF.

This clonotype came up once. A much more abundant neighbour one base away suggests this may be a read error. This chain joins TRBV28 and TRBJ2-1; TRBD1 is a possible D gene (6 bases). There are 15 residues in the CDR3. Germline V gives CDR1 MDHEN, CDR2 SYDVKM. Between the trimmed V and J ends, which lost 4 bases and 7 bases, there was a span of 17 bases. The chain's CDR3 is CASSYGQRARNEQFF. DNA of the CDR3: TGTGCCAGCAGTTACGGACAGAGGGCTAGGAATGAGCAGTTCTTC.

This chain connects TRBV2 to TRBJ2-1, with a possible D match to TRBD1 (6 bases). The germline V and J ends were trimmed by 6 bases and 7 bases, with 10 bases remaining between them. CDR1 is SNHLY, CDR2 FYNNEI, per germline. The CDR3 has 12 residues. The DNA for the CDR3 is TGTGCCAGCAGGGACAGACCAAATGAGCAGTTCTTC. Protein: CASRDRPNEQFF.

The CDR3 DNA follows: TGCAGCGTTGGTGGGACAGGGGGCGTTGAGCAGTTCTTC. The encoded protein is CSVGGTGGVEQFF. The chain recombines TRBV29-1 with TRBJ2-1; 12 bases are shared with TRBD1. V shed 4 bases, J shed 9 bases, and the junction held 4 bases outside the gene matches. CDR1 is SQVTM and CDR2 is ANQGSEA in the germline V gene. The CDR3 is 13 residues long.

V gene TRBV2 combines with J gene TRBJ1-2, with D tentatively TRBD1 (5 bases). The CDR3 has 13 amino acids. Per germline, CDR1 SNHLY and CDR2 FYNNEI. The V end was cut by 6 bases, the J end by 4 bases, with 12 bases between. CDR3 DNA sequence: TGTGCCAGCAGAGAGGGGCGGGCCTATGGCTACACCTTC. Amino acids: CASREGRAYGYTF.

J is TRBJ1-2 and V is TRBV24-1; no definite D call. Germline assignment: CDR1 KGHDR and CDR2 SFDVKD. This CDR3 is built from 12 residues. V dropped 11 bases and J dropped 8 bases, with 17 bases sitting between them. The CDR3 DNA follows: TGTGCCATCAACGACAAGGCGGGAGGCTACACCTTC. It yields the protein CAINDKAGGYTF.

Note on this clonotype: Since a much larger clone is just one base distant, this may be a read error. The gene calls are TRBV28 and TRBJ1-1; TRBD1 matches 8 bases. CDR1 and CDR2 (germline): MDHEN, SYDVKM. The CDR3 extends over 15 amino acids. CDR3 sequence: CAGSISGTGEAEAFF. In DNA, the CDR3 is TGTGCCGGCAGTATCTCCGGGACAGGAGAGGCTGAAGCTTTCTTT.

The chain links TRBV29-1 to TRBJ2-5; tentatively, D is TRBD2 (6 bases). The CDR3 runs 16 residues. The germline V gene has CDR1 SQVTM and CDR2 ANQGSEA. Trimming took off 0 bases at V and 3 bases at J, with 17 bases between the two ends. DNA for the CDR3: TGCAGCGTTGAAGATCTAGAGACTAGGGGAAAAGAGACCCAGTACTTC. This codes for CSVEDLETRGKETQYF.

The V and J genes are TRBV19 and TRBJ2-7; 7 bases are shared with TRBD2. Per the germline V gene, CDR1 is LNHDA and CDR2 is SQIVND (reference sequence). There are 12 residues in the CDR3. Trimming at V came to 3 bases and at J to 5 bases, leaving 1 base not matched to a gene. The CDR3 region has the DNA TGTGCCAGTAGTATGGGAGGGGACGAGCAGTACTTC. Protein product: CASSMGGDEQYF.

This chain uses TRBV29-1 with TRBJ2-7; D perhaps matches TRBD1 (6 bases). Trimming shortened V by 7 bases and J by 3 bases, and 10 bases separated the two germline ends. The V gene's germline CDR1 is SQVTM and CDR2 ANQGSEA. The CDR3 is 11 residues long. The DNA for the CDR3 is TGCAGCGGGGGACAAAACTACGAGCAGTACTTC. Translated, it gives CSGGQNYEQYF.